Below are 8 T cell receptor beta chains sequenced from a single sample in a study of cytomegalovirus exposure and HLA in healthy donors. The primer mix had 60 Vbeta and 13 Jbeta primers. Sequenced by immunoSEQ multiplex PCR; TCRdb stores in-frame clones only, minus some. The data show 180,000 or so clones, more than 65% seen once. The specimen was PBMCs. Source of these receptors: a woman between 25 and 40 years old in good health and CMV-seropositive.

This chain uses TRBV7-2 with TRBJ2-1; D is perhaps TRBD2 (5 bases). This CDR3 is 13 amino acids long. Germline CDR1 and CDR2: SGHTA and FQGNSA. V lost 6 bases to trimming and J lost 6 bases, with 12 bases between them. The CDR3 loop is CASSLRGGNEQFF. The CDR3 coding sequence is TGTGCCAGCAGTCTCCGGGGTGGCAATGAGCAGTTCTTC.

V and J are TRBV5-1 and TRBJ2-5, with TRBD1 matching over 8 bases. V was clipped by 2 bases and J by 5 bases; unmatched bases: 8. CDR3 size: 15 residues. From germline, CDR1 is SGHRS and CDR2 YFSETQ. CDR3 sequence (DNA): TGCGCCAGCAGCTTCGTACAGGGGGAATTTGAGACCCAGTACTTC. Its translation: CASSFVQGEFETQYF. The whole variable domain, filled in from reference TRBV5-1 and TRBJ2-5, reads KAGVTQTPRYLIKTRGQQVTLSCSPISGHRSVSWYQQTPGQGLQFLFEYFSETQRNKGNFPGRFSGRQFSNSRSEMNVSTLELGDSALYLCASSFVQGEFETQYFGPGTRLLVL.

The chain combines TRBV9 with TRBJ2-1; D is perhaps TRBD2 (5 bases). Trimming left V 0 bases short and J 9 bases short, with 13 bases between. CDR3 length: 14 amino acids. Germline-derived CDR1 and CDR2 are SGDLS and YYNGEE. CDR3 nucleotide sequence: TGTGCCAGCAGCGTAGCTCGGGCCGAGGGTGAGCAGTTCTTC. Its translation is CASSVARAEGEQFF.

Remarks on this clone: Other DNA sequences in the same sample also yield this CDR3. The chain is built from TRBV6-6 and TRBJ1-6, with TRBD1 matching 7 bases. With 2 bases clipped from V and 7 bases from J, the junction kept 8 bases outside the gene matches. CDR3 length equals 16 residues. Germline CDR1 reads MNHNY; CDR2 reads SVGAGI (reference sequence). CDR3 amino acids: CASSYPKQGPNSPLHF. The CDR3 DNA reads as TGTGCCAGCAGTTACCCGAAACAGGGGCCGAATTCACCCCTCCACTTT.

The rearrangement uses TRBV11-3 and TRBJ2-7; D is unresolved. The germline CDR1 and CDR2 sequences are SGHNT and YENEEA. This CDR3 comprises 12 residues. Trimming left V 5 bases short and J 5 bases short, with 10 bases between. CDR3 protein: CASSPLADEQYF. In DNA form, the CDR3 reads TGTGCCAGCAGCCCCCTGGCTGACGAGCAGTACTTC.

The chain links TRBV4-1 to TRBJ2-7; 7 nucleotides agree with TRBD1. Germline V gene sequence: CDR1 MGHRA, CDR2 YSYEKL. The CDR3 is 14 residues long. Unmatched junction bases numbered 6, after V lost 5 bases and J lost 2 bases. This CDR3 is CASSKPGQTYEQYF. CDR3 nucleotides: TGCGCCAGCAGCAAGCCGGGACAGACCTACGAGCAGTACTTC.

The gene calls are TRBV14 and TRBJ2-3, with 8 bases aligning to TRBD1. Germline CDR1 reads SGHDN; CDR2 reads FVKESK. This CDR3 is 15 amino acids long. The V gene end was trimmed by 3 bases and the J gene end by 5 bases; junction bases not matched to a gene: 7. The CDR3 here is CASSHRTGGVDTQYF. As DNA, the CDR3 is TGTGCCAGCAGCCATCGTACAGGGGGAGTAGATACGCAGTATTTT. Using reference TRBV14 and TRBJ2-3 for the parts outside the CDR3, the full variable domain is EAGVTQFPSHSVIEKGQTVTLRCDPISGHDNLYWYRRVMGKEIKFLLHFVKESKQDESGMPNNRFLAERTGGTYSTLKVQPAELEDSGVYFCASSHRTGGVDTQYFGPGTRLTVL.

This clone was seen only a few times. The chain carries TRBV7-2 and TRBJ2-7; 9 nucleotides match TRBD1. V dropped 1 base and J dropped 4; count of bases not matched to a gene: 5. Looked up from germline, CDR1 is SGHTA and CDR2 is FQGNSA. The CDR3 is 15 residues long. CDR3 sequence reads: CASSLEGTGTYEQYF. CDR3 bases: TGTGCCAGCAGCTTAGAGGGGACAGGGACATACGAGCAGTACTTC.